These 25 T cell receptor beta chains came from one sample sequenced in a study of T-cell memory formation after mild COVID-19. TCRdb re-called the 5' RACE reads with MiXCR, one entry per CDR3 protein. The sample consists of around 200,000 distinct CDR3 sequences, about 18% of them appearing once. Source material: PBMCs or a T cell subset sorted from them (not recorded which). Source of these receptors: a man younger than 30 who had mild COVID-19 (a few samples of this study predate the infection). Cell type and time point are not known.

In its sample, this clonotype was seen a few times. V usage is TRBV3-1 and J usage is TRBJ2-2; D call uncertain. The CDR3 loop spans 14 amino acids. Germline loops: CDR1 LGHDT, CDR2 YNNKEL (reference sequence). V lost 4 bases and J 4 bases, leaving 10 bases between the germline ends. The CDR3 DNA reads TGTGCCAGCAGCCCAGGCTGGGGCACCGGGGAGCTGTTTTTT. Translation: CASSPGWGTGELFF.

This clonotype was seen only a few times. DNA of the CDR3: TGTGCCAGCAGTTTACTCAGGACGGGCTACACCTTC. It codes for CASSLLRTGYTF. The chain has TRBV12-3 or TRBV12-4 and TRBJ1-2; D gene ambiguous. The germline V and J ends were trimmed by 2 bases and 8 bases, with 9 bases remaining between them. The CDR3 extends over 12 amino acids.

This clonotype was seen a few times. The gene calls are TRBV4-3 and TRBJ2-1; D tentatively fits TRBD1 or TRBD2 (5 bases each). The CDR3 has 17 amino acids. Trimming took 4 bases from V and 0 from J, leaving 16 bases between them. Germline CDR1 LGHNA, CDR2 YSLEER. The CDR3 DNA sequence: TGCGCCAGCAGCCGCCGTGGGGGTGTCAGCTCCTACAATGAGCAGTTCTTC. It is translated as CASSRRGGVSSYNEQFF.

The chain uses TRBV29-1 and TRBJ2-3; D gene ambiguous. Germline CDR1 SQVTM, CDR2 ANQGSEA. The CDR3 length is 12 residues. The ends were cut back, 4 bases at V and 6 bases at J, with 11 bases in the middle. In nucleotides, the CDR3 is TGCAGCGTTGTCTTTTCCGGCGATACGCAGTATTTT. Translated, it gives CSVVFSGDTQYF.

The chain carries TRBV28 and TRBJ2-1; TRBD2 matches 10 bases. Per the germline V gene, CDR1 is MDHEN and CDR2 is SYDVKM. The CDR3 sequence is 15 residues long. The J segment lost 4 bases and the V segment lost 10 bases, leaving 10 bases of the junction unmatched. Here the CDR3 reads CAIKGSGGGYNEQFF. As DNA, the CDR3 is TGTGCCATCAAAGGGAGCGGGGGGGGATACAATGAGCAGTTCTTC.

This chain joins TRBV2 and TRBJ1-6; D unresolved. The length of the CDR3 is 14 residues. CDR1 is SNHLY, CDR2 FYNNEI, per germline. V was pared by 2 bases and J by 10 bases, with 12 bases between. The CDR3 nucleotides read TGTGCCAGCAGTGAACGGTGGGTTGGATCACCCCTCCACTTT. The encoded protein is CASSERWVGSPLHF.

This clonotype was recorded many times. The chain recombines TRBV7-2 with TRBJ2-3; D is uncertain. Trimming took off 3 bases at V and 0 bases at J, with 10 bases between the two ends. Germline CDR1 is SGHTA and CDR2 is FQGNSA. The CDR3 consists of 15 residues. The CDR3: CASSFQTRSTDTQYF. The CDR3 region has the DNA TGTGCCAGCAGCTTTCAGACCCGTAGCACAGATACGCAGTATTTT.

The V gene is TRBV5-1, the J gene TRBJ2-5; possible D gene TRBD1, 6 bases. Germline loops: CDR1 SGHRS, CDR2 YFSETQ. Trimming shortened V by 0 bases and J by 2 bases, and 11 bases separated the two germline ends. This CDR3 region has 15 residues. The CDR3 coding sequence is TGCGCCAGCAGCTTGGAACAGGGCGGGCAAGAGACCCAGTACTTC. It specifies CASSLEQGGQETQYF.

This clonotype was counted only a few times. The J gene is TRBJ1-1, the V gene TRBV7-9; D unresolved. Trimming removed 5 bases from V and 4 bases from J, with 11 bases in between. Germline CDR1 and CDR2: SEHNR and FQNEAQ (reference sequence). This CDR3 is 13 amino acids long. The CDR3 DNA is TGTGCCAGCAGCCAACTAGAGGGCACTGAAGCTTTCTTT. It translates to CASSQLEGTEAFF. The full variable domain, completed using reference TRBV7-9 and TRBJ1-1, is DTGVSQNPRHKITKRGQNVTFRCDPISEHNRLYWYRQTLGQGPEFLTYFQNEAQLEKSRLLSDRFSAERPKGSFSTLEIQRTEQGDSAMYLCASSQLEGTEAFFGQGTRLTVV.

This clonotype came up a few times. The rearrangement joins TRBV12-3 or TRBV12-4 to TRBJ1-4; D unclear. CDR3 length equals 12 residues. V shed 10 bases and J shed 5 bases, with 11 bases lying between them. The CDR3 sequence: CATGRRNEKLFF. CDR3 sequence (DNA): TGTGCCACGGGCCGTCGGAATGAAAAACTGTTTTTT.

This clonotype was seen a handful of times. This chain connects TRBV4-2 to TRBJ2-1; a weak D match, TRBD2 (6 bases). There are 16 residues in the CDR3. Trimming removed 1 base from V and 0 bases from J, with 10 bases in between. CDR1 is LGHNA and CDR2 is YNFKEQ in the germline V gene. CDR3 sequence reads: CASSQVAASSYNEQFF. The CDR3 nucleotides read TGTGCCAGCAGCCAAGTAGCGGCTAGCTCCTACAATGAGCAGTTCTTC.

This chain uses TRBV19 with TRBJ1-1, with 9 nucleotides matching TRBD1. Germline-derived CDR1 and CDR2 are LNHDA and SQIVND (reference sequence). Trimming at V came to 5 bases and at J to 3 bases, leaving 13 bases not matched to a gene. This CDR3 region has 17 residues. CDR3 in DNA: TGTGCCAGTAGTTCCGGGACAGGGATCGAATGGGACACTGAAGCTTTCTTT. This codes for CASSSGTGIEWDTEAFF.

The rearrangement joins TRBV20-1 to TRBJ2-3, with no clear D. From germline, CDR1 is DFQATT and CDR2 SNEGSKA (reference sequence). The CDR3 runs to 13 residues. V lost 6 bases to trimming and J lost 2 bases, with 12 bases between them. DNA of the CDR3: TGCAGTGCACTAAGCCCCTTCACAGATACGCAGTATTTT. Translated: CSALSPFTDTQYF.

A few counts support this clonotype. This sequence joins TRBV12-3 or TRBV12-4 and TRBJ2-7; maybe TRBD2 (6 bases). CDR3 length: 14 amino acids. V gave up 10 bases and J gave up 1 base, with 17 bases separating them. Written as DNA, the CDR3 is TGTGCCACCACACGGGCGGACTATTCCTACGAGCAGTACTTC. Translation: CATTRADYSYEQYF.

This clonotype was counted between two and nine times. The chain couples TRBV9 to TRBJ1-2; 8 bases agree with TRBD1. The germline gives CDR1 SGDLS, CDR2 YYNGEE. CDR3 length: 16 residues. With V trimmed by 3 bases and J by 4 bases, 11 bases remained unmatched. In nucleotides, the CDR3 is TGTGCCAGCAGCGGTCAGACAGGGGCCTTGGGCTATGGCTACACCTTC. This codes for CASSGQTGALGYGYTF.

Notes on this clonotype: The germline gene is not matched at one end of the junction; a read error may be the cause. The genes are TRBV10-3 and TRBJ1-1; 7 bases are shared with TRBD1. The CDR3 contains 13 residues. Germline values: CDR1 ENHRY, CDR2 SYGVKD. The CDR3 DNA reads TGTGCCGCCGTTGACAGGGTGAATACTGAAGCTTTCTTT. It yields the protein CAAVDRVNTEAFF.

The genes are TRBV6-2 or TRBV6-3 and TRBJ1-2; D might be TRBD1 (5 bases). The germline CDR1 and CDR2 sequences are MNHEY and SVGEGT. V gave up 2 bases and J gave up 2 bases, with 12 bases separating them. The CDR3 is made up of 15 amino acids. The CDR3 DNA reads TGTGCCAGCAGTTACCCCGGGACCGCGAACTATGGCTACACCTTC. Amino acid sequence: CASSYPGTANYGYTF.

This clonotype was found a few times. This chain joins TRBV5-1 and TRBJ1-6; no definite D call. This CDR3 is built from 13 residues. CDR1 SGHRS and CDR2 YFSETQ come from the germline V gene. V dropped 5 bases and J dropped 8 bases, with 11 bases sitting between them. CDR3 region: CASRTDGYSPLHF. For the CDR3, the DNA is TGCGCCAGCAGAACGGACGGATATTCACCCCTCCACTTT.

The sample holds a few counts of this clonotype. The CDR3 bases are TGTGCCAGCAGTGAAAGAGGGGAGCAGTTCTTC. Protein: CASSERGEQFF. The chain has TRBV2 and TRBJ2-1, with D possibly matching TRBD2 (5 bases). CDR3 length: 11 amino acids. V lost 2 bases to trimming and J lost 10 bases, with 6 bases between them. Germline-derived CDR1 and CDR2 are SNHLY and FYNNEI.

A note on this clonotype: With a much larger clone just one base away, this may be a read error. This rearrangement joins TRBV2 to TRBJ2-5, with a possible D match to TRBD1 (5 bases). CDR1 SNHLY and CDR2 FYNNEI come from the germline V gene. This CDR3 has 13 residues. Trimming stripped 2 bases from V and 1 base from J, with 5 bases between. The CDR3 is CASSEQGQETQYF. The CDR3 DNA follows: TGTGCCAGCAGTGAACAGGGCCAAGAGACCCAGTACTTC.

The chain is built from TRBV5-5 and TRBJ1-1; the D is unclear. Trimming removed 2 bases from V and 0 bases from J, with 11 bases in between. In germline, CDR1 is SGHKS, CDR2 YYEKEE (reference sequence). The CDR3 consists of 15 residues. In DNA, the CDR3 is TGTGCCAGCAGCTTCGATCCAGACATGAACACTGAAGCTTTCTTT. This codes for CASSFDPDMNTEAFF.

At least ten counts were recorded for this clonotype. The gene calls are TRBV6-2 or TRBV6-3 and TRBJ2-1, with D perhaps matching TRBD2 (6 bases). The germline CDR1 and CDR2 sequences are MNHEY and SVGEGT. CDR3 size: 12 residues. V lost 6 bases and J 10 bases, leaving 13 bases between the germline ends. The chain's CDR3 is CASSPGRGEQFF. CDR3 coding DNA: TGTGCCAGCAGCCCGGGGCGGGGAGAGCAGTTCTTC.

In this sample, this clonotype turned up a few times. The J gene is TRBJ2-7, the V gene TRBV12-3 or TRBV12-4; 8 positions match TRBD2. Germline trimming cut 6 bases from V and 3 bases from J; bases unmatched to any gene: 4. There are 13 residues in the CDR3. The CDR3 nucleotides are TGTGCCAGCAGCCCCGCGGGGGGCTACGAGCAGTACGTC. Translating gives CASSPAGGYEQYV.

This clonotype was observed a handful of times. The J gene is TRBJ2-1, the V gene TRBV11-2; 9 nucleotides align to TRBD2. CDR3 length: 14 residues. Germline lookup yields CDR1 SGHAT and CDR2 FQNNGV. J gave up 6 bases and V 2 bases, and 2 bases lay outside the gene matches. CDR3 in DNA: TGTGCCAGCAGCTTACGCGGGGGGGTCAATGAGCAGTTCTTC. It yields the protein CASSLRGGVNEQFF.

This clonotype was counted a few times. The chain is built from TRBV5-5 and TRBJ2-2, with D uncertain. V gave up 0 bases and J gave up 5 bases, with 11 bases separating them. The CDR3 loop spans 15 amino acids. The germline gives CDR1 SGHKS, CDR2 YYEKEE (reference sequence). CDR3 region: CASSLDQRRTGELFF. The CDR3 coding sequence is TGTGCCAGCAGCTTGGATCAGAGGCGGACCGGGGAGCTGTTTTTT.